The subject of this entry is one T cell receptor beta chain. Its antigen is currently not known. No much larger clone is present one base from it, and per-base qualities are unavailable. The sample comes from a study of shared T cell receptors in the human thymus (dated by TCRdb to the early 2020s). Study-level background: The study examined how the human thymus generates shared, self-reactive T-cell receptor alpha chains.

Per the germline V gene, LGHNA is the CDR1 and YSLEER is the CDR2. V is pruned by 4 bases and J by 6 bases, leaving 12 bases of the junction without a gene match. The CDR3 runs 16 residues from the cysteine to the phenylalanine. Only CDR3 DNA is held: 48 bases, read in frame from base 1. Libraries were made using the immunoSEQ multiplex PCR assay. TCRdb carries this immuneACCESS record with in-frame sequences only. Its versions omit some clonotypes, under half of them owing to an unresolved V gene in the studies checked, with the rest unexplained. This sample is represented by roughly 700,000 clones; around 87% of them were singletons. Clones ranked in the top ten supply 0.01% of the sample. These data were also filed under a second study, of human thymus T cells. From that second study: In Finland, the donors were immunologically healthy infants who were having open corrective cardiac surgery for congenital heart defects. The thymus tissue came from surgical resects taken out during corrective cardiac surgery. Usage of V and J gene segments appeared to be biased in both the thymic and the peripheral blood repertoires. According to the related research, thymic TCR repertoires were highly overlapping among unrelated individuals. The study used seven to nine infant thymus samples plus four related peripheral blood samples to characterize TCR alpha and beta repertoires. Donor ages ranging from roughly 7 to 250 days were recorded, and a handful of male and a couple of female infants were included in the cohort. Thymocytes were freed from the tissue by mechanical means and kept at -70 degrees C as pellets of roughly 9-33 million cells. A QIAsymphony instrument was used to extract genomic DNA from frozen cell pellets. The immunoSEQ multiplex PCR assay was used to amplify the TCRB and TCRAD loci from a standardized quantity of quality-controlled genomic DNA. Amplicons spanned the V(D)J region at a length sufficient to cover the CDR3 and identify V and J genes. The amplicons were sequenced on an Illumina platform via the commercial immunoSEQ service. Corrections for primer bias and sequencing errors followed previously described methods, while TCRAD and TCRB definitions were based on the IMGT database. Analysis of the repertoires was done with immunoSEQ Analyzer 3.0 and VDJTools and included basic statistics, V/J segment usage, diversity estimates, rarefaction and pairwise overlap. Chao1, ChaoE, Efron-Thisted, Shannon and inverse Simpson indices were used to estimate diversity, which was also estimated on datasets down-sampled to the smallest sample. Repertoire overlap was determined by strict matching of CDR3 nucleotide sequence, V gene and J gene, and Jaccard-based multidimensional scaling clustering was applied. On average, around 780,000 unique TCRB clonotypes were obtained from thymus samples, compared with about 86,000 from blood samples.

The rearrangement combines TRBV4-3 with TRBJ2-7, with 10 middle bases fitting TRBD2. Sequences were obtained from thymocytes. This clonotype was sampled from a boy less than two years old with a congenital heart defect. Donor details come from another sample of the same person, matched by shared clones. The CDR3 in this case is CASSRKPLAGEGEQYF. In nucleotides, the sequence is TGCGCCAGCAGCCGAAAACCCCTAGCGGGAGAGGGCGAGCAGTACTTC.